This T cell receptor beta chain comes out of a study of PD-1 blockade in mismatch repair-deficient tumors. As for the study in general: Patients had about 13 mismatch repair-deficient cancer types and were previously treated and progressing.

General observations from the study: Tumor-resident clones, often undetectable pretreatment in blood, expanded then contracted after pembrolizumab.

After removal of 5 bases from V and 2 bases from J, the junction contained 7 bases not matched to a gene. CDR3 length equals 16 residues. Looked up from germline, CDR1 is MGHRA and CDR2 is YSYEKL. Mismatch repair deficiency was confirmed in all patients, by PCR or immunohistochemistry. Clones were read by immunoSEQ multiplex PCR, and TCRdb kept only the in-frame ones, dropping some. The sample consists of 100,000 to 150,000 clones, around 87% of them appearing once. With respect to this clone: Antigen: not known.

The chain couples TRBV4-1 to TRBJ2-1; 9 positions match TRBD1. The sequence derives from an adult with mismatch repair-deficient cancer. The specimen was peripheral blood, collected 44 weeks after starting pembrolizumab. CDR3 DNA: TGCGCCAGCAGCAAGCCGGGACAGGGCACCTACAATGAGCAGTTCTTC. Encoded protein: CASSKPGQGTYNEQFF.